This T cell receptor beta chain emerged from a study of blood T cells in healthy people across ages. Points from the study as a whole: PBMCs were not sorted, which prevented a conclusive comparison of naive versus antigen-experienced cells. The CMV status of each donor remained undetermined, and this could have confounded shifts in expanded clonotypes.

Then a second PCR, running about 6 to 11 cycles, was carried out with a sample-barcoded 5' primer and a J-beta primer mix. MiXCR, run by TCRdb on the 5' RACE reads, gives a single entry per CDR3 protein. The sample has 650,000 to 1,000,000 distinct CDR3 sequences, around 34% seen once; the top ten hold around 13%. RNA extraction gave at least 5.5 micrograms of total RNA per sample. This clonotype was seen a handful of times. Its matching antigen is unknown. J was trimmed by 6 bases and V by 4 bases; bases with no gene match: 19. CDR3 size: 18 residues. Per germline, CDR1 SGDLS and CDR2 YYNGEE. This rearrangement joins TRBV9 to TRBJ2-3; TRBD1 matches 8 bases. This TCR derives from a man younger than 30 in good health. Source material: blood. CDR3 coding DNA: TGTGCCAGCAGCCTCCGTTCCGTTGGGCGCAGGGGGCCCGATACGCAGTATTTT. This codes for CASSLRSVGRRGPDTQYF.